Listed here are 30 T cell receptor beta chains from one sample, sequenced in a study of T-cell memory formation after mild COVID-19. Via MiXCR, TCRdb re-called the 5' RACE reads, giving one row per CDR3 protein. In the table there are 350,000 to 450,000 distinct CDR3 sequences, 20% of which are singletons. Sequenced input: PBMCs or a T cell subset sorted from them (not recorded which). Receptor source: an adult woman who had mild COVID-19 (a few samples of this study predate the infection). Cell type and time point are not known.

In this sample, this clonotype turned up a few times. The CDR3 reads CASSGDRGRAEAFF. The CDR3 nucleotides are TGTGCCAGCAGTGGGGATCGGGGGCGTGCTGAAGCTTTCTTT. V gene TRBV2 combines with J gene TRBJ1-1; D may be TRBD1 (6 bases). V was cut by 4 bases and J by 6 bases, with 15 bases left in between. The CDR3 consists of 14 residues. CDR1 SNHLY and CDR2 FYNNEI come from the germline V gene. The full variable domain, completed using reference TRBV2 and TRBJ1-1, is EPEVTQTPSHQVTQMGQEVILRCVPISNHLYFYWYRQILGQKVEFLVSFYNNEISEKSEIFDDQFSVERPDGSNFTLKIRSTKLEDSAMYFCASSGDRGRAEAFFGQGTRLTVV.

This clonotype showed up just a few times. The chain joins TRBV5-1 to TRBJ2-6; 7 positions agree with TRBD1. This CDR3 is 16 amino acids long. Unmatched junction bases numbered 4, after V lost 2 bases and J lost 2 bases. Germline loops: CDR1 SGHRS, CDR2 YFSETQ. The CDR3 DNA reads TGCGCCAGCAGCTTTACAGGGGAACCTGGGGCCAACGTCCTGACTTTC. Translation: CASSFTGEPGANVLTF. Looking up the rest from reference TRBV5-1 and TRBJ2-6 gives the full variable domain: KAGVTQTPRYLIKTRGQQVTLSCSPISGHRSVSWYQQTPGQGLQFLFEYFSETQRNKGNFPGRFSGRQFSNSRSEMNVSTLELGDSALYLCASSFTGEPGANVLTFGAGSRLTVL.

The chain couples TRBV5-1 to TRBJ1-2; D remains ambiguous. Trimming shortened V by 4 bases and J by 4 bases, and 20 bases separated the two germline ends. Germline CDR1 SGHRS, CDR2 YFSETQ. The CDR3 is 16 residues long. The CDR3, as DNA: TGCGCCAGCAGCCTCTTGGCGGGAGGTCCAGGCTATGGCTACACCTTC. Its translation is CASSLLAGGPGYGYTF.

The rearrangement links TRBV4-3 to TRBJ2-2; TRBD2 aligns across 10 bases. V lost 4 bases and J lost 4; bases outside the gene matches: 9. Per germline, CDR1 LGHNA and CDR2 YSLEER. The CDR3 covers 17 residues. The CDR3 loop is CASSLEAWTSGTGELFF. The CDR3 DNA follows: TGCGCCAGCAGCCTGGAAGCGTGGACTAGCGGCACCGGGGAGCTGTTTTTT.

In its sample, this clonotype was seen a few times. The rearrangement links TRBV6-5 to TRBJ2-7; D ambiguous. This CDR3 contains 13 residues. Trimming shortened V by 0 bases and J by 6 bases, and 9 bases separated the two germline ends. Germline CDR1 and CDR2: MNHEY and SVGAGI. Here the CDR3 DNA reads TGTGCCAGCAGTTACTCTTTGGGGTCCGAGCAGTACTTC. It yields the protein CASSYSLGSEQYF.

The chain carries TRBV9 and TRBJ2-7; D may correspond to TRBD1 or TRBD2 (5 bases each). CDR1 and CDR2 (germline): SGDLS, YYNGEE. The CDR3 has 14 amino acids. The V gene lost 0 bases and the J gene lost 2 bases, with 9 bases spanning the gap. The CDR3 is CASSVDGAPYEQYF. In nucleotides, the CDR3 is TGTGCCAGCAGCGTAGACGGGGCTCCCTACGAGCAGTACTTC.

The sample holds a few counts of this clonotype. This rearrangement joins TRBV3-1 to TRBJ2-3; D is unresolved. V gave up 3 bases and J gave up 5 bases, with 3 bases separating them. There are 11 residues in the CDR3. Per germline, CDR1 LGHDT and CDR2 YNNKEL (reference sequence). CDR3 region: CASSHVDTQYF. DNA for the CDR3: TGTGCCAGCAGCCATGTAGATACGCAGTATTTT.

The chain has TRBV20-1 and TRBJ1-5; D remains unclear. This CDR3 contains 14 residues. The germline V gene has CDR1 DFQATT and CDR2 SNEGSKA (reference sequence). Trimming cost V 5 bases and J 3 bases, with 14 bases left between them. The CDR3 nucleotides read TGCAGTGCTGCGAAACGGGATGCCAATCAGCCCCAGCATTTT. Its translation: CSAAKRDANQPQHF.

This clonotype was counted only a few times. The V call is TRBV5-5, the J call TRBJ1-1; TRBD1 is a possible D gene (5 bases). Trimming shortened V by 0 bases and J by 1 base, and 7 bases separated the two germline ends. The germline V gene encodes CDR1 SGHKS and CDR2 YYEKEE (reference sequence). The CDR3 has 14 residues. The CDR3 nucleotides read TGTGCCAGCAGCTTGGGACAGCGGAACACTGAAGCTTTCTTT. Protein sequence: CASSLGQRNTEAFF.

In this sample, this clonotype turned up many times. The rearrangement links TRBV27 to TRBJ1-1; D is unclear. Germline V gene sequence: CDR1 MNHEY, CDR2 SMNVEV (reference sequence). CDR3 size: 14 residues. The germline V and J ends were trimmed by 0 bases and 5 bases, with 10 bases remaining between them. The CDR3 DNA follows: TGTGCCAGCAGTTTATCTCCGATGAGGACTGAAGCTTTCTTT. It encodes CASSLSPMRTEAFF.

The CDR3 protein is CASSQGTVSYEQYF. The CDR3 coding sequence is TGTGCCAGCAGCCAGGGGACAGTCTCCTACGAGCAGTACTTC. V and J are TRBV3-1 and TRBJ2-7; TRBD1 agrees at 7 bases. The V segment lost 3 bases and the J segment 0 bases; nucleotides outside the gene matches: 2. The CDR3 spans 14 residues. Per germline, CDR1 LGHDT and CDR2 YNNKEL (reference sequence).

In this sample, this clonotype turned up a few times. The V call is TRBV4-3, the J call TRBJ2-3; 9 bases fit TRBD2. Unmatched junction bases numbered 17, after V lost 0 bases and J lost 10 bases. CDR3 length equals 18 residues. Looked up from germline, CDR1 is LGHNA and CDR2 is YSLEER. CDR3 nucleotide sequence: TGCGCCAGCAGCCAAGAGATCGGTAGCGGGAGATCTAGGTATCCGCAGTATTTT. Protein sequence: CASSQEIGSGRSRYPQYF.

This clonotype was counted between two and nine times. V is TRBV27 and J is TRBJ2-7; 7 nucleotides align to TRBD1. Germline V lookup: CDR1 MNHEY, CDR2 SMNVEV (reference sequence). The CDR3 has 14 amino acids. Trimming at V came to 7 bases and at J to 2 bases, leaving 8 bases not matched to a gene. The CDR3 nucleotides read TGTGCCAGCAATCCCGGACAGGTTCCCTACGAGCAGTACTTC. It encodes CASNPGQVPYEQYF.

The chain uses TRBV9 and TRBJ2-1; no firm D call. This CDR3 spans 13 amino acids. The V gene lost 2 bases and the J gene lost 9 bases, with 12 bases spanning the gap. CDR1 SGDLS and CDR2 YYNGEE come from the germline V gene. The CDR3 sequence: CASSVSLTGEQFF. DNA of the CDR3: TGTGCCAGCAGCGTTTCCCTGACCGGTGAGCAGTTCTTC. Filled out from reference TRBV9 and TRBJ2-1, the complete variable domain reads DSGVTQTPKHLITATGQRVTLRCSPRSGDLSVYWYQQSLDQGLQFLIQYYNGEERAKGNILERFSAQQFPDLHSELNLSSLELGDSALYFCASSVSLTGEQFFGPGTRLTVL.

CDR3 DNA: TGTGCCAGCAGTTTTTACGGAGCGAACACCGGGGAGCTGTTTTTT. Translating gives CASSFYGANTGELFF. The rearrangement joins TRBV12-3 or TRBV12-4 to TRBJ2-2; D not certain. The V end lost 3 bases, the J end lost 0 bases, and 8 bases lay between the germline ends. The CDR3 length is 15 residues.

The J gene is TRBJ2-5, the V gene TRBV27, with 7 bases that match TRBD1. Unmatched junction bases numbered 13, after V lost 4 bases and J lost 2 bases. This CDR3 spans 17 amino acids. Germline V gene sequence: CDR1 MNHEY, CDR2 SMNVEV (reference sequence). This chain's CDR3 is CASSSLGVPGGQETQYF. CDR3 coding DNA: TGTGCCAGCAGTTCTCTCGGGGTGCCAGGGGGACAAGAGACCCAGTACTTC.

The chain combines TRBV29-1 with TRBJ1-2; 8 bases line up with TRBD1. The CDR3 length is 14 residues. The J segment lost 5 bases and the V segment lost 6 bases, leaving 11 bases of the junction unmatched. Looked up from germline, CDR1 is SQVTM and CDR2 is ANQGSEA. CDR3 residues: CSVRKGTGEYGYTF. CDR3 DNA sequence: TGCAGCGTCCGGAAAGGGACAGGCGAATATGGCTACACCTTC.

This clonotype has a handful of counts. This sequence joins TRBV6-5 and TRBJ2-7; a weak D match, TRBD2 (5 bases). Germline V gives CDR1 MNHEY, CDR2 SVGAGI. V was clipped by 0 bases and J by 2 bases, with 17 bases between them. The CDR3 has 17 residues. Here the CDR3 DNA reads TGTGCCAGCAGTTACTCGAGGCAATCGGGGAAACCCTACGAGCAGTACTTC. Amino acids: CASSYSRQSGKPYEQYF.

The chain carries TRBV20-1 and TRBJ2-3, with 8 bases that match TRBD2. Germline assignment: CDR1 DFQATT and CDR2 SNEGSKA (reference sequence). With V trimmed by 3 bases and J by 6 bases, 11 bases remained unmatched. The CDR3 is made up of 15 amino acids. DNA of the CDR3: TGCAGTGCTAGCCTTCCCTGGACTAGCAGGGATACGCAGTATTTT. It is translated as CSASLPWTSRDTQYF.

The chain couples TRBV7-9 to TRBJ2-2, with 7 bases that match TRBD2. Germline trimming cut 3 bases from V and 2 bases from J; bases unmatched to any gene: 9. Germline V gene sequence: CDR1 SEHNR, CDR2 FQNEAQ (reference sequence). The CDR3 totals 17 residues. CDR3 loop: CASSLPSSGPNTGELFF. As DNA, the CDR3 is TGTGCCAGCAGCTTGCCGAGTAGCGGGCCTAACACCGGGGAGCTGTTTTTT.

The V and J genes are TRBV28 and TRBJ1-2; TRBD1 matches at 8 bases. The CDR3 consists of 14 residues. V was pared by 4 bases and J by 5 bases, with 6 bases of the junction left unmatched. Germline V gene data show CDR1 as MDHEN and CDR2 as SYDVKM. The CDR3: CASSSGGIGYGYTF. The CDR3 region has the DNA TGTGCCAGCAGTTCAGGGGGCATTGGGTATGGCTACACCTTC.

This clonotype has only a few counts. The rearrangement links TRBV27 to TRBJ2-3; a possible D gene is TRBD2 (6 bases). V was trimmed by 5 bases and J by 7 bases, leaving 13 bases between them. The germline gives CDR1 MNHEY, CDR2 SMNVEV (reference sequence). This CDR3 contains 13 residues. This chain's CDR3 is CASSADRDYTQYF. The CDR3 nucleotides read TGTGCCAGCAGTGCGGACCGGGACTATACGCAGTATTTT.

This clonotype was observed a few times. The DNA for the CDR3 is TGTGCCAGCAGGACAAGCCTGACACTGAGCTCCTACAATGAGCAGTTCTTC. It translates to CASRTSLTLSSYNEQFF. V usage is TRBV2 and J usage is TRBJ2-1; D is unresolved. V was clipped by 6 bases and J by 0 bases, with 18 bases between them. This CDR3 region has 17 residues. Germline CDR1 and CDR2: SNHLY and FYNNEI.

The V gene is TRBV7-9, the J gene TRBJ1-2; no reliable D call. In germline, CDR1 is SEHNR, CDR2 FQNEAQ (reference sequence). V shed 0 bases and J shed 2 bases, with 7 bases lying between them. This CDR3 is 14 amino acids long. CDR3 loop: CASSLASLNYGYTF. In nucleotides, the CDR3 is TGTGCCAGCAGCTTAGCGTCGCTAAACTATGGCTACACCTTC.

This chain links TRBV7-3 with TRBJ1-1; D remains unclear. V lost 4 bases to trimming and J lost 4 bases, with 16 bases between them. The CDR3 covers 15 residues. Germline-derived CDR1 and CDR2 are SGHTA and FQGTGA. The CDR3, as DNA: TGTGCCAGCAGCTGGCGGAGAGGGCCTGGCACTGAAGCTTTCTTT. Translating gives CASSWRRGPGTEAFF.

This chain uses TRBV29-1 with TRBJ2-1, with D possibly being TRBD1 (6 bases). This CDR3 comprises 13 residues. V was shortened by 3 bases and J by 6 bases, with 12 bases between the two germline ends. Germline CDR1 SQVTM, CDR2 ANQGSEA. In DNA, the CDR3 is TGCAGCGTTGAGGCTAGGGGGTTCAATGAGCAGTTCTTC. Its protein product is CSVEARGFNEQFF.

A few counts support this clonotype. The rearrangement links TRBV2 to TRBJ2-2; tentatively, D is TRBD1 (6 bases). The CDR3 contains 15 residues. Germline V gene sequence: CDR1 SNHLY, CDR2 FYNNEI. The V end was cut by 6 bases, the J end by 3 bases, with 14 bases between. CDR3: CASSAQGRDTGELFF. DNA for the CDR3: TGTGCCAGCAGCGCACAGGGTAGAGACACCGGGGAGCTGTTTTTT. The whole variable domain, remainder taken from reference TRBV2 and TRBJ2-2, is EPEVTQTPSHQVTQMGQEVILRCVPISNHLYFYWYRQILGQKVEFLVSFYNNEISEKSEIFDDQFSVERPDGSNFTLKIRSTKLEDSAMYFCASSAQGRDTGELFFGEGSRLTVL.

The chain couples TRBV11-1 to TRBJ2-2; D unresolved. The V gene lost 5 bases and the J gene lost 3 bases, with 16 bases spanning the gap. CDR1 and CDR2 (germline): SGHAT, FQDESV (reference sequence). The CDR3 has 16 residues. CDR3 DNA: TGTGCCAGCAGCCGACGACCGTCCATGGACACCGGGGAGCTGTTTTTT. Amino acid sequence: CASSRRPSMDTGELFF.

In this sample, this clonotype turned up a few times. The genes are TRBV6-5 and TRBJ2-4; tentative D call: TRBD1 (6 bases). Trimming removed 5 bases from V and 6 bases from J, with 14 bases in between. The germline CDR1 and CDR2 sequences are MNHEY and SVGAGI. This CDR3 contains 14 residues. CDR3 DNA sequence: TGTGCCAGCAGTCCTCGCGGACAGTCAAACATTCAGTACTTC. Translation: CASSPRGQSNIQYF.

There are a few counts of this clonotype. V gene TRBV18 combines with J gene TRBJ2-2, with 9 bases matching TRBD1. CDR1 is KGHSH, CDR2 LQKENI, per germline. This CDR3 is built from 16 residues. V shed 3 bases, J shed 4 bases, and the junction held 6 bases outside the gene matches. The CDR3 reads CASSPPGQGSTGELFF. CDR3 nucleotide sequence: TGTGCCAGCTCACCGCCCGGACAGGGGTCCACCGGGGAGCTGTTTTTT.